A few counts support the clone carrying this T cell receptor (beta chain). V dropped 2 bases and J dropped 4 bases, with 10 bases sitting between them. From germline, CDR1 is KGHDR and CDR2 SFDVKD. CDR3 length: 14 amino acids. The record originates from a study of T-cell memory formation after mild COVID-19. TCRalpha and TCRbeta libraries used 5'RACE with constant-segment primers and UMIs. Via MiXCR, TCRdb re-called the 5' RACE reads, giving one row per CDR3 protein. The table lists approximately 400,000 distinct CDR3 sequences, less than 25% of them singletons. The TCR sequence derives from an adult woman who had mild COVID-19 (a few samples of this study predate the infection). Cell type and time point are not known. The gene calls are TRBV24-1 and TRBJ1-2, with D possibly matching TRBD1 (5 bases). The sequencing sample was made of PBMCs or a T cell subset sorted from them (not recorded which). CDR3 DNA sequence: TGTGCCACCAGTGATTCCAGGGTTGTCTATGGCTACACCTTC. Translation: CATSDSRVVYGYTF.